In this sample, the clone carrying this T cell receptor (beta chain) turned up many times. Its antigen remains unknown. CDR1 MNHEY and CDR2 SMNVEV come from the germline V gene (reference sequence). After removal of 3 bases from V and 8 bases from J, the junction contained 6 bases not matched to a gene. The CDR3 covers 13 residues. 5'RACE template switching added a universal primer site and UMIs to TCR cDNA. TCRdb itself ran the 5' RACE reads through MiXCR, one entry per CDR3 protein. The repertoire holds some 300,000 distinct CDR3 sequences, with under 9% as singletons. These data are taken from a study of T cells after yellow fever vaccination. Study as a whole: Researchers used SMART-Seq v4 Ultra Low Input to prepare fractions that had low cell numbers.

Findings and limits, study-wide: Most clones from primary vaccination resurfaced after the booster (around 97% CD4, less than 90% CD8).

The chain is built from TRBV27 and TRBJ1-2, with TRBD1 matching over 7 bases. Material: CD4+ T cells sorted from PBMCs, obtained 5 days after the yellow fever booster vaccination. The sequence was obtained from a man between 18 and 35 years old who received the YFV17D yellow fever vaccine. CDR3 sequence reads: CASSLTGSLGYTF. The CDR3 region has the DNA TGTGCCAGCAGTTTGACAGGGAGCCTGGGCTACACCTTC.